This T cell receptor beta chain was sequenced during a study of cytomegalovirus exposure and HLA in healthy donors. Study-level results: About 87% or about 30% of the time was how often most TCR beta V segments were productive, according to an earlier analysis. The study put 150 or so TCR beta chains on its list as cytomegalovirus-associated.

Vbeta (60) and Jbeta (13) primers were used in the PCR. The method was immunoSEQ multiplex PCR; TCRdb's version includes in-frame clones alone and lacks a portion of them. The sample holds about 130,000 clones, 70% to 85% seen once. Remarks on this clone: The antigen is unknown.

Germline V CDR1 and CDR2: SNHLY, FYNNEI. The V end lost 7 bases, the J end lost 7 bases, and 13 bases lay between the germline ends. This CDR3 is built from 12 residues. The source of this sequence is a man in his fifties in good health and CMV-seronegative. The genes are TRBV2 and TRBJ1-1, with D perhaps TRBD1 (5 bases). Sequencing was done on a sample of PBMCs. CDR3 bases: TGTGCCAGCACAATACTGGGACTTGAAGCTTTCTTT. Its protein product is CASTILGLEAFF. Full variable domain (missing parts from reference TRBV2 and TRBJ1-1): EPEVTQTPSHQVTQMGQEVILRCVPISNHLYFYWYRQILGQKVEFLVSFYNNEISEKSEIFDDQFSVERPDGSNFTLKIRSTKLEDSAMYFCASTILGLEAFFGQGTRLTVV.